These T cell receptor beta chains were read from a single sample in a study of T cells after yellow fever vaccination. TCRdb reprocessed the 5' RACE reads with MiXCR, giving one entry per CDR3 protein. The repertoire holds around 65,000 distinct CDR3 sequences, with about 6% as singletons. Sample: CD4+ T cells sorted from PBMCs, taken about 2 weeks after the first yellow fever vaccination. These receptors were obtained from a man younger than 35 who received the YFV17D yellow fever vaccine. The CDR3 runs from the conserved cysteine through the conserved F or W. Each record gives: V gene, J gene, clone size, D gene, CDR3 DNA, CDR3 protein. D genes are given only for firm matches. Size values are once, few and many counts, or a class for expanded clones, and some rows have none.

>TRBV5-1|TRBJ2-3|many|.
TGCGCCAGCAGCTTCGAGGGCCCAACAGATACGCAGTATTTT
CASSFEGPTDTQYF
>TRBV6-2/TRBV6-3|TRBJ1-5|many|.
TGTGCCAGCAGTTTTCACGGGACTTGGAGGGGTCAGCCCCAGCATTTT
CASSFHGTWRGQPQHF
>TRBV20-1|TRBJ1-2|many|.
TGCAGTGCTAGACATCGAGATGGGGCTGCCACTAACTATGGCTACACCTTC
CSARHRDGAATNYGYTF
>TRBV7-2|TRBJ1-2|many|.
TGTGCCAGCAGCTTACAGGGGCCGCTTAACTATGGCTACACCTTC
CASSLQGPLNYGYTF
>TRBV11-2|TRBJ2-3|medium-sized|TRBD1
TGTGCCAGCGCTTGGACAGGGCTTGCAGATACGCAGTATTTT
CASAWTGLADTQYF
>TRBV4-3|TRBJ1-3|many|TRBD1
TGCGCCAGCAGCCAAGGGTTCCGGGACAGGGGGATCTCTGGAAACACCATATATTTT
CASSQGFRDRGISGNTIYF
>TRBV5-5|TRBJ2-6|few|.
TGTGCCAGCAGCTTGGCCGGGGGACCTGGGGCCAACGTCCTGACTTTC
CASSLAGGPGANVLTF
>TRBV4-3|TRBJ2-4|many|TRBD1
TGCGCCAGCAGCCAAGGGACAGGGGGCATGAACATTCAGTACTTC
CASSQGTGGMNIQYF
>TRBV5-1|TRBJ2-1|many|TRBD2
TGCGCCAGCAGCACGCCGGGACTAGCGGGGGGCCGGGAGCAGTTCTTC
CASSTPGLAGGREQFF
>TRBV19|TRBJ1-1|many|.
TGTGCCAGAACCACCGCTTGCAGGGTGAACACTGAAGCTTTCTTT
CARTTACRVNTEAFF
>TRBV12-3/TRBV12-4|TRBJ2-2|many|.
TGTGCCAGCAGTCCACTACAGAACACCGGGGAGCTGTTTTTT
CASSPLQNTGELFF
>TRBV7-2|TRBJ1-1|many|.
TGTGCCAGCAGCCCAAATCAGACTCCCACGGGGTTT
CASSPNQTPTGF
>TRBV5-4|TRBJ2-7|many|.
TGTGCCAGCAGCTTTGGACATCAGGGCTACGAGCAGTACTTC
CASSFGHQGYEQYF
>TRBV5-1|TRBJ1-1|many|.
TGCGCCAGCCGCTCTCAGGGGAACACTGAAGCTTTCTTT
CASRSQGNTEAFF
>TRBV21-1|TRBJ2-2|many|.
TGTGCCAGCAGCAGACAGGGAGTAGTATGCACCGGGGAGCTGTTTTTT
CASSRQGVVCTGELFF
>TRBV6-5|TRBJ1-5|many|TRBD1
TGTGCCAGCAGTAACCAGGGGGCTCTCGGTCAGCCCCAGCATTTT
CASSNQGALGQPQHF
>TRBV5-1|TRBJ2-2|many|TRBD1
TGCGCCAGCAGCCTAGGACAGGGAATAGAGACCGGGGAGCTGTTTTTT
CASSLGQGIETGELFF
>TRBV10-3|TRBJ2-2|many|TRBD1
TGTGCCACCACAGTACAGGGGGCGACGGTGAACACCGGGGAGCTGTTTTTT
CATTVQGATVNTGELFF
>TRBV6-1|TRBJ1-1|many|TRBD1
TGTGCCAGCAGTGAAGACAGGGGCGACACTGAAGCTTTCTTT
CASSEDRGDTEAFF
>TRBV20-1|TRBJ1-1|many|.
TGCAGCGGCGAGGGAGACACTGAAGCTTTCTTT
CSGEGDTEAFF
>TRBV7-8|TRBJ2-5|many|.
TGTGCCAGCAGCTTAAGAATCATCGGGGCGCAAGAGACCCAGTACTTC
CASSLRIIGAQETQYF
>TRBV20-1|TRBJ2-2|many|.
TGCAGTGCCAGCGGACAGCTTGGCACCGGGGAGCTGTTTTTT
CSASGQLGTGELFF
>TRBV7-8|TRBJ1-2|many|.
TGTGCCAGCAGCCCACAGGGTACTAACTATGGCTACACCTTC
CASSPQGTNYGYTF
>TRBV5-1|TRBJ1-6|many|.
TGCGCCAGCAGCCTCGCCGTTCCCCCTAATTCACCCCTCCACTTT
CASSLAVPPNSPLHF
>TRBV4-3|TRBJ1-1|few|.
TGCGCCAGCAGCCAAGATGGTACTACCATGAACACTGAAGCTTTCTTT
CASSQDGTTMNTEAFF
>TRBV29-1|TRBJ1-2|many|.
TGCAGCGCACAGGGTGATGCCGGTGGCTACACCTTC
CSAQGDAGGYTF
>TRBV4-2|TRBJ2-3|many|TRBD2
TGTGCCAGCAGCCAAGTCTCGAGCGGGGGGGCGGCAGATACGCAGTATTTT
CASSQVSSGGAADTQYF
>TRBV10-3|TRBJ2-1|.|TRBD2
TGTGCCATCAGTGATGAAGGCGGGGGAATCAACAATGAGCAGTTCTTC
CAISDEGGGINNEQFF
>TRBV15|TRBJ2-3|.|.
TGTGCCACCAGCAGAGGGACCCTCTCAGATACGCAGTATTTT
CATSRGTLSDTQYF
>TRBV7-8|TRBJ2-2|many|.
TGTGCCAGCAGCCCCCCCCGTGCGAACACCGGGGAGCTGTTTTTT
CASSPPRANTGELFF
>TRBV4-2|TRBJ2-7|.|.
TGTGCCAGCAGCAGACAGACCCAAAGGAGCTCCTACGAGCAGTACTTC
CASSRQTQRSSYEQYF
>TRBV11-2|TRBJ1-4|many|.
TGTGCCAGCAGCGGAAGGGGAGATGAAAAACTGTTTTTT
CASSGRGDEKLFF
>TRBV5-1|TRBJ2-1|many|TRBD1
TGCGCCAGCAGCAATGACAGGGCCACCTACAATGAGCAGTTCTTC
CASSNDRATYNEQFF
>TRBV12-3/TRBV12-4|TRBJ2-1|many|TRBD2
TGTGCCAGAACTAGCGGGGGGGCTAATGAGCAGTTCTTC
CARTSGGANEQFF
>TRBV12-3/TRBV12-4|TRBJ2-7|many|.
TGTGCCAGCACCCATCGCGGGACGGCAGCCTACGAGCAGTACTTC
CASTHRGTAAYEQYF
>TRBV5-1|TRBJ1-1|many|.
TGCGCCAGCAGCTTGGGGGTGAACACTGAAGCTTTCTTT
CASSLGVNTEAFF
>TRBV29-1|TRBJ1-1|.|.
TGCAGCGCCGGGGGAGGCAGGAAAACTGAAGCGTTCTTT
CSAGGGRKTEAFF
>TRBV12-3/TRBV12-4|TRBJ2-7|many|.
TGTGCCAGCAGGCCACAGGGATTACGCTACGAGCAGTACTTC
CASRPQGLRYEQYF
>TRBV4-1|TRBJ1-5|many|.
TGCGCCAGCAGCCAATCAACAGGTCCGAGCAATCAGCCCCAGCATTTT
CASSQSTGPSNQPQHF
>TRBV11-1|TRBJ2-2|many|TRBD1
TGTGCCAGCAGCTTAGACAGGGGGAACACCGGGGAGCTGTTTTTT
CASSLDRGNTGELFF
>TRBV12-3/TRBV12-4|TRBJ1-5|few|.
TGTGCCAGCAGACTGGGAGGTCAGCCCCAGCATTTT
CASRLGGQPQHF
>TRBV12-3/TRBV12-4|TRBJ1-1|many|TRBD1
TGTGCCAGCAGTTTAGCGCCGGGACAGCTAAAAGCTTTCTTT
CASSLAPGQLKAFF
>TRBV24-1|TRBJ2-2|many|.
TGTGCCACCAGTGATTTCTTCGGGGAGCTGTTTTTT
CATSDFFGELFF
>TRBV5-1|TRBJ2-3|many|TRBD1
TGCGCCAGCAGCTCTGGACAGGAAAGCACAGATACGCAGTATTTT
CASSSGQESTDTQYF
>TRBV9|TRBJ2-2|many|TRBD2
TGTGCCAGCACCCAAGCGGGATCGGGCACCGGGGAGCTGTTTTTT
CASTQAGSGTGELFF
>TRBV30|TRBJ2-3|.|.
TGTGCCTGGAGTGAGATAGGGGGAGTGGGTACGCAGTATTTT
CAWSEIGGVGTQYF
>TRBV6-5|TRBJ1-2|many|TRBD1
TGTGCCAGCAGGCCCGGGACAGGGAAGATCTGGGGCTACACCTTC
CASRPGTGKIWGYTF
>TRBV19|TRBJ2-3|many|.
TGTGCCAGTAGCGACTATAACCCGGGCGCAGATACGCAGTATTTT
CASSDYNPGADTQYF
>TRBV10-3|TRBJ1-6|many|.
TGTGCCATCAGTGATTGGGCAGCAAATAATTCACCCCTCCACTTT
CAISDWAANNSPLHF
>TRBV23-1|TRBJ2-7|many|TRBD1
TGCGCCAGCAGTCGTCGACAGGGGGGCAGGCCCTACGAGCAGTACTTC
CASSRRQGGRPYEQYF
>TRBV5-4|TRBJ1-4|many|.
TGTGCCAGCAGCTTGCGTGAGGGGGAGAGACTGTTTTTT
CASSLREGERLFF
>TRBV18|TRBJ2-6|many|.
TGTGCCAGCTCACGGACTGCCTCTGGGGCCAACGTCCTGACTTTC
CASSRTASGANVLTF
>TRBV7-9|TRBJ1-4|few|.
TGTGCCAGCAGCTCAACGTGGGAGAATCCTAATGAAAAACTGTTTTTT
CASSSTWENPNEKLFF
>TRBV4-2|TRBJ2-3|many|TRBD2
TGTGCCAGCAGCCAAGCACCGGCTAGCGGGGACACAGATACGCAGTATTTT
CASSQAPASGDTDTQYF
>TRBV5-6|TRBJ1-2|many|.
TGTGCCAGCACCTCGGACAGCCTGATCTATGGCTACACCTTC
CASTSDSLIYGYTF
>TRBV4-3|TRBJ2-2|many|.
TGCGCCAGCAGCCAAGATCTAAGAGGGGGCGGGGGCACCGGGGAGCTGTTTTTT
CASSQDLRGGGGTGELFF
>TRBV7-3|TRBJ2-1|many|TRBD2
TGTGCCAGCAGCCCTACTAGCGGGGGGTCGGCGGAGCAGTTCTTC
CASSPTSGGSAEQFF
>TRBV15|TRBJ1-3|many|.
TGTGCCACCAGCAGAGATAGGCAGGGGACAGGAAACACCATATATTTT
CATSRDRQGTGNTIYF